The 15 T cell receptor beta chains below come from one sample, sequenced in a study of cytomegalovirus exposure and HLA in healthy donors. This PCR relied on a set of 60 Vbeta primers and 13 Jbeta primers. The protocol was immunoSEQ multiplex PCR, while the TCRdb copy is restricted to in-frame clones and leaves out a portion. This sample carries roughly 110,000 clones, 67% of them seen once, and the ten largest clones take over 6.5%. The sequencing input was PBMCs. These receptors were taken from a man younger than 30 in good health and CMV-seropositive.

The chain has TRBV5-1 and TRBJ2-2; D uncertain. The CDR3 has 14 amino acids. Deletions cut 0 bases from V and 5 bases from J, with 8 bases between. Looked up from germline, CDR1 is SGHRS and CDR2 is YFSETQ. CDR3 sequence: CASSLGSQTGELFF. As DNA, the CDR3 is TGCGCCAGCAGCTTGGGTTCCCAGACCGGGGAGCTGTTTTTT. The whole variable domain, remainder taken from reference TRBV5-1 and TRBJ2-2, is KAGVTQTPRYLIKTRGQQVTLSCSPISGHRSVSWYQQTPGQGLQFLFEYFSETQRNKGNFPGRFSGRQFSNSRSEMNVSTLELGDSALYLCASSLGSQTGELFFGEGSRLTVL.

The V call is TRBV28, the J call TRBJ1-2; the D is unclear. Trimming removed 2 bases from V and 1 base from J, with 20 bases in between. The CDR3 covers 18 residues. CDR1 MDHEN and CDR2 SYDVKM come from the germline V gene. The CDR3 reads CASSLEMRITPLNYGYTF. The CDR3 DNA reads TGTGCCAGCAGTTTAGAGATGCGTATCACTCCCCTTAACTATGGCTACACCTTC.

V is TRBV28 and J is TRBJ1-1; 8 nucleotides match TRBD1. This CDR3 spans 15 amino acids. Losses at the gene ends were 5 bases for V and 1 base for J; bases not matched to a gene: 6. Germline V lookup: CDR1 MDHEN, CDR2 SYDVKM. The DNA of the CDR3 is TGTGCCAGCAGTCGTCCCGGGACAGGGAACACTGAAGCTTTCTTT. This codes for CASSRPGTGNTEAFF.

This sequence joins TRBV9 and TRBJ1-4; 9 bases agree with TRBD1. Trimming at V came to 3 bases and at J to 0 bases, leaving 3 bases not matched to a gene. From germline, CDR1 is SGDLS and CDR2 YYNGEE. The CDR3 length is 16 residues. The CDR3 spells CASSETGGATNEKLFF. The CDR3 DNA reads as TGTGCCAGCAGCGAAACAGGGGGCGCAACTAATGAAAAACTGTTTTTT. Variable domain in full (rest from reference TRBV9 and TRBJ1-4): DSGVTQTPKHLITATGQRVTLRCSPRSGDLSVYWYQQSLDQGLQFLIQYYNGEERAKGNILERFSAQQFPDLHSELNLSSLELGDSALYFCASSETGGATNEKLFFGSGTQLSVL.

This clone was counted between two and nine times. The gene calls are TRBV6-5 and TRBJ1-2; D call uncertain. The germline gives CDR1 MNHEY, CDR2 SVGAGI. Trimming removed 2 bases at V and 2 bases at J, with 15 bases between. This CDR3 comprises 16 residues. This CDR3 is CASSYRYTLPNYGYTF. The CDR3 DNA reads TGTGCCAGCAGTTACCGATATACATTACCAAACTATGGCTACACCTTC.

The CDR3 region is CAISESTRQGANYGYTF. CDR3 sequence (DNA): TGTGCCATCAGTGAGTCGACTCGGCAGGGGGCTAACTATGGCTACACCTTC. The gene calls are TRBV10-3 and TRBJ1-2, with TRBD1 matching over 7 bases. Trimming removed 0 bases from V and 0 bases from J; junction bases left unmatched: 7. This CDR3 has 17 residues. CDR1 and CDR2 from the germline V gene are ENHRY and SYGVKD.

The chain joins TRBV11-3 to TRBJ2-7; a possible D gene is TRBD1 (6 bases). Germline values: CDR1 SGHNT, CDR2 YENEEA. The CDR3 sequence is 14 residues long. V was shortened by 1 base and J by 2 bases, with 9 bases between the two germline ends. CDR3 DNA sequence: TGTGCCAGCAGCTTAGGTGGGGGCACCTACGAGCAGTACTTC. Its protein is CASSLGGGTYEQYF.

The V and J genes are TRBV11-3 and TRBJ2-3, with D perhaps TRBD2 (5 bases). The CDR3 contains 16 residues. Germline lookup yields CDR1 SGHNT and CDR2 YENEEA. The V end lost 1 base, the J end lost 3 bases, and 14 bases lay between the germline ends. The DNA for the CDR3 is TGTGCCAGCAGCTTAGTGCCTTCCGGACTGACAGATACGCAGTATTTT. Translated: CASSLVPSGLTDTQYF.

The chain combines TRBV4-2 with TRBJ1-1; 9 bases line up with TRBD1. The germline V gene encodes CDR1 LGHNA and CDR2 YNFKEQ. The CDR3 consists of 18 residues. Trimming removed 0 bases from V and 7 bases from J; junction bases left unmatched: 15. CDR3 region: CASSQDYGQGPHPDEAFF. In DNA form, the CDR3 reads TGTGCCAGCAGCCAAGATTATGGACAGGGGCCCCACCCGGATGAAGCTTTCTTT.

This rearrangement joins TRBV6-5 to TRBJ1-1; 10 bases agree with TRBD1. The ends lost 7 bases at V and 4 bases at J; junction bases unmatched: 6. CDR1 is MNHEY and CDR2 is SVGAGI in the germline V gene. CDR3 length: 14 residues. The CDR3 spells CASTDRGRATEAFF. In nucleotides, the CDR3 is TGTGCCAGCACCGACAGGGGGCGGGCCACTGAAGCTTTCTTT.

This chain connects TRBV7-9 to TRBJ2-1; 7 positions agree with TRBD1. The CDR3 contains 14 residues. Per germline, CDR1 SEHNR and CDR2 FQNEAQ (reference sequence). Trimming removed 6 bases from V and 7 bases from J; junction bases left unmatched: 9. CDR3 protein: CASSPRRDSNEQFF. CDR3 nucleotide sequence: TGTGCCAGCAGTCCACGAAGGGACAGTAATGAGCAGTTCTTC.

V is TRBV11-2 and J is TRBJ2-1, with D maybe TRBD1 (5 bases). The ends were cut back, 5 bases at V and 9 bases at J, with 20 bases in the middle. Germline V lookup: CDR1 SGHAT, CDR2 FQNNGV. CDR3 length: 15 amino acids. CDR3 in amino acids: CASSEEGVLGCEQFF. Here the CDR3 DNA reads TGTGCCAGCAGCGAAGAAGGGGTTTTGGGTTGTGAGCAGTTCTTC.

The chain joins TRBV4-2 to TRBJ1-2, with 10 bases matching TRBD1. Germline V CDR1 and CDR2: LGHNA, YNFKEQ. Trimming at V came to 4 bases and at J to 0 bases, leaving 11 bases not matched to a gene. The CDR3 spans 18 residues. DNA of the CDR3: TGTGCCAGCAGCCCAAAAGGGACAGGGGTTGGATCTAACTATGGCTACACCTTC. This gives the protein CASSPKGTGVGSNYGYTF.

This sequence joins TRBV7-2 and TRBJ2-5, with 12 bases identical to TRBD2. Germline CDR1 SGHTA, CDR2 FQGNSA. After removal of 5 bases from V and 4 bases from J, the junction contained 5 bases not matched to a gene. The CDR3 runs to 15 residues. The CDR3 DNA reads TGTGCCAGCAGCCAGACTAGCGGGGGAGGAGAGACCCAGTACTTC. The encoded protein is CASSQTSGGGETQYF. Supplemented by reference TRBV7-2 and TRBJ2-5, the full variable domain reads GAGVSQSPSNKVTEKGKDVELRCDPISGHTALYWYRQSLGQGLEFLIYFQGNSAPDKSGLPSDRFSAERTGGSVSTLTIQRTQQEDSAVYLCASSQTSGGGETQYFGPGTRLLVL.

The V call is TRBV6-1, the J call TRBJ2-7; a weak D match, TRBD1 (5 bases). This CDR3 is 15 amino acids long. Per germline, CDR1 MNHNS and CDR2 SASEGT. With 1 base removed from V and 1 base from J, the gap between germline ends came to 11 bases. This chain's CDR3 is CASSEDWTFSYEQYV. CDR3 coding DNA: TGTGCCAGCAGTGAAGATTGGACATTTTCCTACGAGCAGTACGTC.